This T cell receptor beta chain was identified during a study of T cells in Graves' hyperthyroidism and ophthalmopathy. Study-wide points: The model made its ophthalmopathy prediction, and onset followed a median about 6 months later. Among clonotypes expanded in thyroid above 0.001, most were also found in blood.

Ten or more counts support this clonotype. The target antigen is unknown. Germline V gene data show CDR1 as SGHRS and CDR2 as YFSETQ. With 7 bases clipped from V and 0 bases from J, the junction kept 3 bases outside the gene matches. The CDR3 is made up of 14 amino acids. Diagnostic assessment was based on clinical symptoms, serum thyroxine and TRAb, thyroid ultrasound and orbital computed tomography. RNA transcripts yielded amplified TCR beta CDR3 regions. The study used the HTBI primer set for a first-round RT-PCR of the TCR CDR3. Using its own MiXCR run on the multiplex PCR reads, TCRdb lists one record per CDR3 protein. The sample includes hundreds of thousands of distinct CDR3 sequences, 16% of them seen just once.

Material: blood. The sequence came from a woman aged 35 to 49 with Graves' ophthalmopathy. This chain connects TRBV5-1 to TRBJ2-2, with TRBD1 matching over 7 bases. The chain's CDR3 is CASRDRTNTGELFF. CDR3 nucleotides: TGCGCCAGCCGGGACAGAACGAACACCGGGGAGCTGTTTTTT. The full variable domain, rest sourced from reference TRBV5-1 and TRBJ2-2, is KAGVTQTPRYLIKTRGQQVTLSCSPISGHRSVSWYQQTPGQGLQFLFEYFSETQRNKGNFPGRFSGRQFSNSRSEMNVSTLELGDSALYLCASRDRTNTGELFFGEGSRLTVL.